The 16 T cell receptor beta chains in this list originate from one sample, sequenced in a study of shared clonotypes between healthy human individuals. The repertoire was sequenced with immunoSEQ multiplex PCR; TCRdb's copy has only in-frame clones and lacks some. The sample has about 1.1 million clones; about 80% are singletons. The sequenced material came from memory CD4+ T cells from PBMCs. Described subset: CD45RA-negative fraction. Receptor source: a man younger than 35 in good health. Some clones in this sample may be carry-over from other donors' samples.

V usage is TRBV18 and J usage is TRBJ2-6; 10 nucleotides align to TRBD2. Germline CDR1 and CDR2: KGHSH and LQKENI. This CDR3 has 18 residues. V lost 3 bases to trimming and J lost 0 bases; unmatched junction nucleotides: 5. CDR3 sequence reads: CASSPIAGGVSGANVLTF. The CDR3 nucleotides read TGTGCCAGCTCACCTATAGCGGGAGGCGTCTCTGGGGCCAACGTCCTGACTTTC. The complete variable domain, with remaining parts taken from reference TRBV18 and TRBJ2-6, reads NAGVMQNPRHLVRRRGQEARLRCSPMKGHSHVYWYRQLPEEGLKFMVYLQKENIIDESGMPKERFSAEFPKEGPSILRIQQVVRGDSAAYFCASSPIAGGVSGANVLTFGAGSRLTVL.

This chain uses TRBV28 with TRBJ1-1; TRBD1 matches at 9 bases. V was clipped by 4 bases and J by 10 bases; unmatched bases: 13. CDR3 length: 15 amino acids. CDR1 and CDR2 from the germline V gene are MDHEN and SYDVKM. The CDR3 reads CASSSYTGTGYRAFF. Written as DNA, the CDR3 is TGTGCCAGCAGTTCCTATACCGGGACAGGGTATCGAGCTTTCTTT. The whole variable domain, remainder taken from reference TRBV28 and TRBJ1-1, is DVKVTQSSRYLVKRTGEKVFLECVQDMDHENMFWYRQDPGLGLRLIYFSYDVKMKEKGDIPEGYSVSREKKERFSLILESASTNQTSMYLCASSSYTGTGYRAFFGQGTRLTVV.

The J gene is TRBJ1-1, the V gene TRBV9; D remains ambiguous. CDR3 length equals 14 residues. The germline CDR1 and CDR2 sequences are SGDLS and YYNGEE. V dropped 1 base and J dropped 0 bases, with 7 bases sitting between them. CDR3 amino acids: CASSVQSLNTEAFF. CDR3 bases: TGTGCCAGCAGCGTACAGTCTCTGAACACTGAAGCTTTCTTT. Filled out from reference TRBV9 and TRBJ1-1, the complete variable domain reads DSGVTQTPKHLITATGQRVTLRCSPRSGDLSVYWYQQSLDQGLQFLIQYYNGEERAKGNILERFSAQQFPDLHSELNLSSLELGDSALYFCASSVQSLNTEAFFGQGTRLTVV.

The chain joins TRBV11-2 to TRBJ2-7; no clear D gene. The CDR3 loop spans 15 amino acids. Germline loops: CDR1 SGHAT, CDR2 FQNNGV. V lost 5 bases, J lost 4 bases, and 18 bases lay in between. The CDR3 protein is CASSPLSSANYEQYF. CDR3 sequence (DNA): TGTGCCAGCAGCCCGCTCTCTTCCGCCAATTACGAGCAGTACTTC.

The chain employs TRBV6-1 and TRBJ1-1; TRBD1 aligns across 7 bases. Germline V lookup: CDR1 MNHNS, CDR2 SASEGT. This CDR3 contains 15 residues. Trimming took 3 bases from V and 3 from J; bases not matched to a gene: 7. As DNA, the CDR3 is TGTGCCAGCAGTGAGCGGCCCAGGGGGGACACTGAAGCTTTCTTT. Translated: CASSERPRGDTEAFF.

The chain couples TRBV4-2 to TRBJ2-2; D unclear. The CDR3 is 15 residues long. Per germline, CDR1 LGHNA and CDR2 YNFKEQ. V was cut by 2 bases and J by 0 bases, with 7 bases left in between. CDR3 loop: CASSQKLTNTGELFF. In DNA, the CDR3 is TGTGCCAGCAGCCAAAAGCTTACGAACACCGGGGAGCTGTTTTTT.

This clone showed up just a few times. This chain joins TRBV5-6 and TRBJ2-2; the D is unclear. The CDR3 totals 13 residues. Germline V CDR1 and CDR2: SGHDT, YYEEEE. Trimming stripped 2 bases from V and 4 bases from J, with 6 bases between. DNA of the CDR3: TGTGCCAGCAGCTTTTTCGGCACCGGGGAGCTGTTTTTT. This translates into CASSFFGTGELFF. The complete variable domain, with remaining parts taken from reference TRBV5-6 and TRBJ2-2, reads DAGVTQSPTHLIKTRGQQVTLRCSPKSGHDTVSWYQQALGQGPQFIFQYYEEEERQRGNFPDRFSGHQFPNYSSELNVNALLLGDSALYLCASSFFGTGELFFGEGSRLTVL.

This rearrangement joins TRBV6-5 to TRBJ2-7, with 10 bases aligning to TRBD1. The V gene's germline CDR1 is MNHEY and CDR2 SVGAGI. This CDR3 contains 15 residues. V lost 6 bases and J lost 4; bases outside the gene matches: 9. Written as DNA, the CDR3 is TGTGCCAGCAGGTACCGGGACAGGGGTTTTTACGAGCAGTACTTC. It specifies CASRYRDRGFYEQYF.

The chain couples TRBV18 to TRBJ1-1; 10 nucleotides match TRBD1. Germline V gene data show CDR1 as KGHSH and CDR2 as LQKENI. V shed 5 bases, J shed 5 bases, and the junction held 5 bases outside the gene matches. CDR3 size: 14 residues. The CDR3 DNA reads TGTGCCAGCTCAAGGGGACAGGGGAAAACTGAAGCTTTCTTT. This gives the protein CASSRGQGKTEAFF.

The CDR3 coding sequence is TGTGCCATCCTTAGCGGGAGCTCTCGCGACGAGCAGTACTTC. Amino acids: CAILSGSSRDEQYF. J is TRBJ2-7 and V is TRBV28; 9 nucleotides agree with TRBD2. CDR1 and CDR2 (germline): MDHEN, SYDVKM. The V gene end was trimmed by 10 bases and the J gene end by 5 bases; junction bases not matched to a gene: 12. CDR3 length equals 14 residues. Filled out from reference TRBV28 and TRBJ2-7, the complete variable domain reads DVKVTQSSRYLVKRTGEKVFLECVQDMDHENMFWYRQDPGLGLRLIYFSYDVKMKEKGDIPEGYSVSREKKERFSLILESASTNQTSMYLCAILSGSSRDEQYFGPGTRLTVT.

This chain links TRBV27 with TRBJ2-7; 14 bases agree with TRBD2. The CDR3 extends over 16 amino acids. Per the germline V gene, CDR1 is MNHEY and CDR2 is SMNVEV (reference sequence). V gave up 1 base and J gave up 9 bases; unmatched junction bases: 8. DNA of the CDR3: TGTGCCAGCAGTTTATTGGGGACTAGCGGGAGCCTTGGGCAGTACTTC. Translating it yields CASSLLGTSGSLGQYF.

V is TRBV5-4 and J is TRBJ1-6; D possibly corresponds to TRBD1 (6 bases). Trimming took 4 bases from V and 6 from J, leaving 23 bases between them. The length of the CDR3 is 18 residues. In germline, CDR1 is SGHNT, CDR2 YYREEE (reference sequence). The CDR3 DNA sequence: TGTGCCAGCAGCCGCGGTCAGGGGCTCAGCGAAACTAATTCACCCCTCCACTTT. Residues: CASSRGQGLSETNSPLHF.

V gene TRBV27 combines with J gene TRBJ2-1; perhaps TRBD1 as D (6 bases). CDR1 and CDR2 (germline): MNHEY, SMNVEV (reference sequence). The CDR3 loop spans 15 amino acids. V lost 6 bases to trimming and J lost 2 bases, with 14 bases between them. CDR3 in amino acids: CASSIDRLPYNEQFF. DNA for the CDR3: TGTGCCAGCAGCATAGACAGGTTACCCTACAATGAGCAGTTCTTC.

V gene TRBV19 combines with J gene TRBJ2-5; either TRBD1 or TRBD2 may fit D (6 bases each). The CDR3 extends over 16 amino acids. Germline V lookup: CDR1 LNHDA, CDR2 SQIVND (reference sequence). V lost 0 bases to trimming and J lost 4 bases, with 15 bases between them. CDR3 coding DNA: TGTGCCAGTAGTATAGATAGTCGGGGGCTGGGAGAGACCCAGTACTTC. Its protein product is CASSIDSRGLGETQYF.

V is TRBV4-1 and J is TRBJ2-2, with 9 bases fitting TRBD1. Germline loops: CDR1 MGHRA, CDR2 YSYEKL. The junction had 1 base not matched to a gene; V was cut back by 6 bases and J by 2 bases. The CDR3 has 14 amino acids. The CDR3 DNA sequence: TGCGCCAGCAGACAGGGGGCCAACACCGGGGAGCTGTTTTTT. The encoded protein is CASRQGANTGELFF.

CDR3 nucleotides: TGTGCCACCAAGAGGACAGGGCCCAGCTATGGCTACACCTTC. Its translation is CATKRTGPSYGYTF. This rearrangement joins TRBV19 to TRBJ1-2; 8 bases line up with TRBD1. J gave up 4 bases and V 10 bases, and 11 bases lay outside the gene matches. The CDR3 consists of 14 residues. Per the germline V gene, CDR1 is LNHDA and CDR2 is SQIVND (reference sequence). The full variable domain, in which reference TRBV19 and TRBJ1-2 provide the parts outside the CDR3, is DGGITQSPKYLFRKEGQNVTLSCEQNLNHDAMYWYRQDPGQGLRLIYYSQIVNDFQKGDIAEGYSVSREKKESFPLTVTSAQKNPTAFYLCATKRTGPSYGYTFGSGTRLTVV.